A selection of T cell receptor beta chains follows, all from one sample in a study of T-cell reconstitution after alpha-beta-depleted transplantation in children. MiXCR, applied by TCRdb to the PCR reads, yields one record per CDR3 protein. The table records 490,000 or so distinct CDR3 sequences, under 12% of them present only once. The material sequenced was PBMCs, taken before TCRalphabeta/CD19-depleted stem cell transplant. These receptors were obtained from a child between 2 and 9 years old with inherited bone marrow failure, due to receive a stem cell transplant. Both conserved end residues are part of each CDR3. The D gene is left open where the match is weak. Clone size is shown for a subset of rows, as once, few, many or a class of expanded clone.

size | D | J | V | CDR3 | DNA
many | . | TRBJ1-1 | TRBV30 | CAWRRGPTEAFF | TGTGCCTGGAGGCGAGGTCCCACTGAAGCTTTCTTT
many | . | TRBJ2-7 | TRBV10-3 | CAISETRRDTYEQYF | TGTGCCATCAGTGAGACACGCCGGGACACCTACGAGCAGTACTTC
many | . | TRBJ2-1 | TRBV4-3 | CASSQDPPLGGPYNEQFF | TGCGCCAGCAGCCAAGATCCACCACTGGGAGGCCCCTACAATGAGCAGTTCTTC
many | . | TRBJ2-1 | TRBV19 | CASSTRDTPYNEQFF | TGTGCCAGTAGTACTCGGGACACCCCCTACAATGAGCAGTTCTTC
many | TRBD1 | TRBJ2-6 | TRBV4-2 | CASSLSGTGSSGANVLTF | TGTGCCAGCAGCCTATCCGGGACAGGTTCCTCTGGGGCCAACGTCCTGACTTTC
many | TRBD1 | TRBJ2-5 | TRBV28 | CASSLFFRTGGMETQYF | TGTGCCAGCAGTTTATTCTTTAGGACAGGGGGCATGGAGACCCAGTACTTC
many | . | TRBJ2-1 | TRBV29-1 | CSVTRDVAYNEQFF | TGCAGCGTTACCCGGGACGTGGCCTACAATGAGCAGTTCTTC
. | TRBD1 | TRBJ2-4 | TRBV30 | CAWSVGTGVNIQYF | TGTGCCTGGAGTGTAGGGACAGGGGTGAACATTCAGTACTTC
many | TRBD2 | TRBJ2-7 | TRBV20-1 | CSASASGNYEQYF | TGCAGTGCTAGCGCTAGCGGGAACTACGAGCAGTACTTC
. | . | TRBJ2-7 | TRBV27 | CASSPWAPYEQYF | TGTGCCAGCTCCCCCTGGGCGCCCTACGAGCAGTACTTC
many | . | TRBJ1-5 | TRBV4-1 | CASARVYSNQPQHF | TGCGCCAGCGCAAGGGTTTATAGCAATCAGCCCCAGCATTTT
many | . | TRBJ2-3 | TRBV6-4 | CATRDLAGTDTQYF | TGTGCCACCCGGGACTTAGCTGGAACAGATACGCAGTATTTT
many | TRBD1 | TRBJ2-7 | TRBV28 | CASSQPDRVGYEQYF | TGTGCCAGCAGCCAACCGGACAGGGTCGGCTACGAGCAGTACTTC
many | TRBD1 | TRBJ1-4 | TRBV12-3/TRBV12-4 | CASTYRGKLFF | TGTGCCAGCACTTACAGGGGAAAACTGTTTTTT
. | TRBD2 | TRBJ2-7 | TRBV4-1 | CASSQALAAEQYF | TGCGCCAGCAGCCAAGCTCTAGCGGCCGAGCAGTACTTC
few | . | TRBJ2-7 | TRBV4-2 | CASSQDFGVSYEQYF | TGTGCCAGCAGCCAAGATTTCGGTGTCTCCTACGAGCAGTACTTC
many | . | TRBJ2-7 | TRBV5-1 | CASHEELNYEQYF | TGCGCCAGCCATGAGGAATTAAACTACGAGCAGTACTTC
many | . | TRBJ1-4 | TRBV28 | CASSLWRANEKLFF | TGTGCCAGCAGTTTATGGCGGGCTAATGAAAAACTGTTTTTT
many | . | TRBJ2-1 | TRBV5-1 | CASSPNPRTDSYNEQFF | TGCGCCAGCAGCCCAAATCCCAGGACCGACTCCTACAATGAGCAGTTCTTC
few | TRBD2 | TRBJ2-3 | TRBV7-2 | CASSLAGWLAGDRTDTQYF | TGTGCCAGCAGCTTAGCAGGGTGGCTAGCGGGAGACCGCACAGATACGCAGTATTTT
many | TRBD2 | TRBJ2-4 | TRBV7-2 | CASSLLAGANIQYF | TGTGCCAGCAGCTTGTTAGCGGGAGCGAACATTCAGTACTTC
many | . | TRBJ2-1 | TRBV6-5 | CASSYGQEQFF | TGTGCCAGCAGTTACGGGCAGGAGCAGTTCTTC
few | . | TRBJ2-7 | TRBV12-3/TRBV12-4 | CASSLSQNMQYF | TGTGCCAGCAGTTTGTCCCAGAACATGCAGTACTTC
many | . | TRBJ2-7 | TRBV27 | CASSSYREEVDEQYF | TGTGCCAGCAGTTCCTACAGGGAGGAGGTCGACGAGCAGTACTTC
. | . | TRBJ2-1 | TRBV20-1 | CSANVRSSYNEQFF | TGCAGTGCTAACGTCCGAAGCTCCTACAATGAGCAGTTCTTC
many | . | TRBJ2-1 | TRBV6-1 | CASRVMSSYNEQFF | TGTGCCAGCAGGGTTATGAGCTCCTACAATGAGCAGTTCTTC
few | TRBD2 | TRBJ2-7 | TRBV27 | CASSSLVIAGGEQYF | TGTGCCAGCAGTTCCCTTGTGATAGCGGGAGGAGAGCAGTACTTC
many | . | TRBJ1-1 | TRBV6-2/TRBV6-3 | CASSYYRGGNTEAFF | TGTGCCAGCAGTTACTATAGAGGGGGGAACACTGAAGCTTTCTTT
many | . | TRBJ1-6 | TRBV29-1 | CSVDWCQGVPLDNSPLHF | TGCAGCGTTGACTGGTGTCAGGGCGTCCCCCTCGATAATTCACCCCTCCACTTT
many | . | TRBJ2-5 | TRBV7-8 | CASSARWDLETQYF | TGTGCCAGCAGCGCTAGGTGGGATTTAGAGACCCAGTACTTC
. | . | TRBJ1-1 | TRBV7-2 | CASSLEGDLNTEAFF | TGTGCCAGCAGCTTAGAGGGGGATCTGAACACTGAAGCTTTCTTT
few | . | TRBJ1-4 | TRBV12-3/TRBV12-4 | CASSFWVNEKLFF | TGTGCCAGCAGTTTTTGGGTTAATGAAAAACTGTTTTTT
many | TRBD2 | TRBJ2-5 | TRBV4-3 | CASSQDFSAGGGQETQYF | TGCGCCAGCAGCCAAGATTTTTCGGCGGGAGGGGGGCAAGAGACCCAGTACTTC